Shown below are 26 T cell receptor beta chains from a single sample sequenced in a study of T cells in women clearing cervical HPV infection. Data came from immunoSEQ multiplex PCR; TCRdb stores just in-frame clones and leaves some out. This listing includes about 30,000 clones. Source material: blood buffy coat. Receptor source: a woman between 18 and 70 years old with a cervical HPV16 infection that either progressed to CIN3+ or cleared (not recorded which).

The CDR3 loop reads CSARALQGAGNTIYF. The CDR3 bases that were read are TGCAGTGCTAGAGCCCTACAGGGGGCTGGAAACACC. The J gene is TRBJ1-3, the V gene TRBV20-1, with 8 nucleotides matching TRBD1. Sequencing ends 3 residues short of the CDR3 end; the germline J gene provides the rest. The CDR3 length is 15 residues. CDR1 is DFQATT and CDR2 is SNEGSKA in the germline V gene (reference sequence). Trimming removed 1 base from V and 2 bases from J; junction bases left unmatched: 4.

To note about this clone: The CDR3 end is not reached by the read, which stops 3 residues before it; the germline J gene fills it in. The chain combines TRBV11-2 with TRBJ2-7; possible D gene TRBD1, 5 bases. The CDR3 contains 15 residues. Germline V CDR1 and CDR2: SGHAT, FQNNGV. V was trimmed by 7 bases and J by 6 bases, leaving 22 bases between them. The sequenced CDR3 bases are TGTGCCAGCAAAGTAGGGCAGGGAATAGTAAGCGAG. Translating gives CASKVGQGIVSE. The entire CDR3 protein reads CASKVGQGIVSEQYF. The variable domain in full, with the rest retrieved from reference TRBV11-2 and TRBJ2-7, is EAGVAQSPRYKIIEKRQSVAFWCNPISGHATLYWYQQILGQGPKLLIQFQNNGVVDDSQLPKDRFSAERLKGVDSTLKIQPAKLEDSAVYLCASKVGQGIVSEQYFGPGTRLTVT.

As to this clone: Coverage ceases 3 residues before the CDR3 finishes, and the germline J gene fills in the end. The chain employs TRBV19 and TRBJ2-2; TRBD1 might be the D (5 bases). The CDR3 consists of 14 residues. V lost 5 bases and J lost 4, with 11 bases in between. Per the germline V gene, CDR1 is LNHDA and CDR2 is SQIVND (reference sequence). CDR3 region: CASSVVGLTGELFF. Partial CDR3 DNA: TGTGCCAGTAGTGTGGTGGGGCTCACCGGGGAG. Full variable domain (missing parts from reference TRBV19 and TRBJ2-2): DGGITQSPKYLFRKEGQNVTLSCEQNLNHDAMYWYRQDPGQGLRLIYYSQIVNDFQKGDIAEGYSVSREKKESFPLTVTSAQKNPTAFYLCASSVVGLTGELFFGEGSRLTVL.

A remark on this clone: The read comes to an end 3 residues before the CDR3 does, leaving the germline J gene to fill in the end. This rearrangement joins TRBV20-1 to TRBJ1-5; no clear D. This CDR3 spans 13 amino acids. V was trimmed by 0 bases and J by 3 bases, leaving 6 bases between them. Germline assignment: CDR1 DFQATT and CDR2 SNEGSKA (reference sequence). This chain's CDR3 is CSARDRYNQPQHF. Incomplete CDR3 DNA: TGCAGTGCTAGAGACAGATACAATCAGCCC.

In the case of this clone: Germline is not matched at one junction end, which may reflect a read error. The CDR3 extends 3 residues past the end of the read, so its final part is completed from the germline J gene. The gene calls are TRBV5-1 and TRBJ1-1; a weak D match, TRBD1 (5 bases). The CDR3 is 15 amino acids. The germline V gene has CDR1 SGHRS and CDR2 YFSETQ. The CDR3 bases that were read are TGCGCCAGCACCTTGGGGGTGACATCGAACACTGAA. This gives the protein CASTLGVTSNTE. The whole CDR3 sequence reads CASTLGVTSNTEAFF. Full variable domain (outside the CDR3, taken from reference TRBV5-1 and TRBJ1-1): KAGVTQTPRYLIKTRGQQVTLSCSPISGHRSVSWYQQTPGQGLQFLFEYFSETQRNKGNFPGRFSGRQFSNSRSEMNVSTLELGDSALYLCASTLGVTSNTEAFFGQGTRLTVV.

A note on this clone: Sequencing ends 3 residues short of the CDR3 end; the germline J gene provides the rest. V gene TRBV20-1 combines with J gene TRBJ1-2, with a possible D match to TRBD1 (6 bases). The CDR3 extends over 14 amino acids. Trimming shortened V by 3 bases and J by 2 bases, and 13 bases separated the two germline ends. Germline V CDR1 and CDR2: DFQATT, SNEGSKA (reference sequence). CDR3 DNA, as far as it was read: TGCAGTGCTAGCCAGGGGTCTATAAACTATGGC. Encoded protein: CSASQGSINYG. The whole CDR3 is CSASQGSINYGYTF.

A word on this clone: The read terminates 3 residues ahead of where the CDR3 ends, so the germline J gene completes it. J is TRBJ2-5 and V is TRBV4-1; TRBD1 matches 7 bases. Germline V gene data show CDR1 as MGHRA and CDR2 as YSYEKL. CDR3 length: 16 residues. V dropped 1 base and J dropped 4; count of bases not matched to a gene: 9. CDR3: CASSQAGTAGLETQYF. The covered CDR3 bases are TGCGCCAGCAGCCAAGCTGGGACAGCAGGATTAGAGACC.

Comments on this clone: The missing CDR3 end, 3 residues past where the read stops, is filled in from the germline J gene. J is TRBJ1-3 and V is TRBV5-1; 9 bases are shared with TRBD1. The CDR3 runs to 14 residues. With 4 bases clipped from V and 6 bases from J, the junction kept 5 bases outside the gene matches. The germline V gene encodes CDR1 SGHRS and CDR2 YFSETQ. The sequenced part of the CDR3 DNA is TGCGCCAGCAGCATGGGACAGGGTACAAACACC. It encodes CASSMGQGTNT. The whole CDR3 sequence reads CASSMGQGTNTIYF.

Comment on this clone: The germline gene is not matched at one end of the junction; a read error may be the cause. The CDR3 end is not reached by the read, which stops 3 residues before it; the germline J gene fills it in. J is TRBJ1-1 and V is TRBV6-1, with D tentatively TRBD1 (5 bases). The CDR3 runs to 15 residues. CDR1 MNHNS and CDR2 SASEGT come from the germline V gene. The CDR3 DNA, read in part, is TGTGCCAGCAGCGAAGGGCCGGACATGAACACTGAA. As protein: CASSEGPDMNTE. The full CDR3 sequence reads CASSEGPDMNTEAFF.

On this clone itself: The read is 3 residues too short to cover the CDR3 end, so that end is filled in from the germline J gene. The chain joins TRBV2 to TRBJ2-3; a weak D match, TRBD1 (6 bases). Germline assignment: CDR1 SNHLY and CDR2 FYNNEI. The CDR3 spans 14 residues. The V gene lost 6 bases and the J gene lost 2 bases, with 12 bases spanning the gap. The CDR3 protein is CASRVGQPTDTQYF. The DNA read from the CDR3 is TGTGCCAGCAGAGTTGGACAGCCCACAGATACG.

Concerning this clone: The read terminates 3 residues ahead of where the CDR3 ends, so the germline J gene completes it. This chain links TRBV5-1 with TRBJ2-7; D may be TRBD1 (6 bases). This CDR3 comprises 14 residues. The germline gives CDR1 SGHRS, CDR2 YFSETQ. The ends were cut back, 0 bases at V and 3 bases at J, with 10 bases in the middle. Partial CDR3 DNA: TGCGCCAGCAGCTTGGATGGACAGAACTACGAG. This codes for CASSLDGQNYE. The entire CDR3 protein reads CASSLDGQNYEQYF.

Note on this clone: The CDR3 goes on 3 residues after the read ends, and that part is filled in from the germline J gene. The genes are TRBV27 and TRBJ2-7, with 7 bases matching TRBD1. J was trimmed by 3 bases and V by 6 bases; bases with no gene match: 11. The CDR3 consists of 15 residues. Looked up from germline, CDR1 is MNHEY and CDR2 is SMNVEV (reference sequence). The DNA read from the CDR3 is TGTGCCAGCAGCCCCACTTCCGGGACAGTCTACGAG. Its translation: CASSPTSGTVYE. The full CDR3 reads CASSPTSGTVYEQYF.

Notes on this clone: The CDR3 goes on 3 residues after the read ends, and that part is filled in from the germline J gene. This chain uses TRBV5-1 with TRBJ2-7; 9 bases align to TRBD1. V trimming: 5 bases; J trimming: 6 bases; junction bases outside the gene matches: 9. Germline CDR1 is SGHRS and CDR2 is YFSETQ. The CDR3 loop spans 14 amino acids. The sequenced CDR3 bases are TGCGCCAGCAGGGCCGGGACAGGGTCGTCCGAG. This codes for CASRAGTGSSE. The whole CDR3 region reads CASRAGTGSSEQYF.

Note on this clone: The sequence runs out 3 residues before the end of the CDR3; the remainder is reconstructed from the germline J gene. This chain links TRBV18 with TRBJ2-5, with 8 bases identical to TRBD1. The length of the CDR3 is 13 residues. The germline V gene encodes CDR1 KGHSH and CDR2 LQKENI. Trimming cost V 7 bases and J 4 bases; bases outside gene matches: 5. This chain's CDR3 is CASLDDRGETQYF. CDR3 DNA, as far as it was read: TGTGCCAGCTTGGATGACAGGGGAGAGACC.

This clone registers medium-sized by frequency. From the germline J gene comes the end of the CDR3, since the read stops 3 residues before it. V and J are TRBV10-1 and TRBJ2-7; possible D gene TRBD1, 5 bases. Germline assignment: CDR1 WNHNN and CDR2 SYGVQD (reference sequence). The CDR3 loop spans 14 amino acids. Trimming stripped 2 bases from V and 0 bases from J, with 8 bases between. The sequenced CDR3 bases are TGCGCCAGCAGTGAGAAGACAGACTCCTACGAG. Residues: CASSEKTDSYE. The entire CDR3 is CASSEKTDSYEQYF.

A note on this clone: The sequence runs out 3 residues before the end of the CDR3; the remainder is reconstructed from the germline J gene. This CDR3 is also generated by other DNA sequences in the sample. V gene TRBV19 combines with J gene TRBJ1-5; D is undetermined. The germline V gene has CDR1 LNHDA and CDR2 SQIVND (reference sequence). Trimming stripped 3 bases from V and 0 bases from J, with 9 bases between. This CDR3 is built from 15 residues. Here the CDR3 reads CASSILADSNQPQHF. The covered CDR3 bases are TGTGCCAGTAGTATTTTGGCAGATAGCAATCAGCCC.

Of note for this clone: The read comes to an end 3 residues before the CDR3 does, leaving the germline J gene to fill in the end. The chain joins TRBV5-4 to TRBJ1-5; D gene unclear. V was shortened by 4 bases and J by 6 bases, with 11 bases between the two germline ends. The germline V gene has CDR1 SGHNT and CDR2 YYREEE (reference sequence). The CDR3 contains 13 residues. CDR3 sequence: CASSTFGSQPQHF. Incomplete CDR3 DNA: TGTGCCAGCAGCACTTTCGGTAGTCAGCCC.

Note on this clone: The CDR3 end falls 3 residues outside the read, so it is completed with the germline J gene. The chain combines TRBV7-3 with TRBJ2-3; 8 nucleotides agree with TRBD2. This CDR3 has 14 amino acids. V dropped 8 bases and J dropped 0; count of bases not matched to a gene: 4. Germline V CDR1 and CDR2: SGHTA, FQGTGA. CDR3 DNA, as far as it was read: TGTGCCAGCCGGCGGGGGGACAGCACAGATACG. Protein product: CASRRGDSTDT. The CDR3 as a whole reads CASRRGDSTDTQYF. The full variable domain, its missing parts supplied by reference TRBV7-3 and TRBJ2-3, is GAGVSQTPSNKVTEKGKYVELRCDPISGHTALYWYRQSLGQGPEFLIYFQGTGAADDSGLPNDRFFAVRPEGSVSTLKIQRTERGDSAVYLCASRRGDSTDTQYFGPGTRLTVL.

CDR3 residues: CASSDNPGNTIYF. CDR3 DNA (partial): TGTGCCAGCAGTGATAATCCTGGAAACACC. V usage is TRBV6-1 and J usage is TRBJ1-3; D not certain. The CDR3 end lies 3 residues beyond the end of the read and is filled in from the germline J gene. Germline V gives CDR1 MNHNS, CDR2 SASEGT. This CDR3 contains 13 residues. V lost 3 bases, J lost 2 bases, and 5 bases lay in between.

With regard to this clone: The observed sequence ends 3 residues before the CDR3 terminus, with the missing tail filled in from the germline J gene. The chain employs TRBV20-1 and TRBJ2-7; 13 nucleotides line up with TRBD2. The CDR3 has 16 residues. Looked up from germline, CDR1 is DFQATT and CDR2 is SNEGSKA (reference sequence). Unmatched junction bases numbered 5, after V lost 1 base and J lost 2 bases. CDR3: CSARASGTSGAYEQYF. The CDR3 DNA, read in part, is TGCAGTGCTAGAGCAAGCGGGACTAGCGGGGCCTACGAG.

A note on this clone: The read terminates 3 residues before the CDR3 end, so the remaining end is supplied by the germline J gene. The genes are TRBV12-3 or TRBV12-4 and TRBJ2-1; D may be TRBD2 (6 bases). V lost 3 bases, J lost 7 bases, and 13 bases lay in between. This CDR3 is built from 14 residues. CDR3 loop: CASSFARRGNEQFF. The CDR3 DNA, read in part, is TGTGCCAGCAGTTTTGCTAGGAGGGGTAATGAG.

As to this clone: The read ends 3 residues shy of where the CDR3 ends; the end is completed using the germline J gene. The V and J genes are TRBV5-1 and TRBJ2-2; the D gene is possibly TRBD1 (5 bases). The germline V gene encodes CDR1 SGHRS and CDR2 YFSETQ. This CDR3 is 14 amino acids long. V dropped 2 bases and J dropped 4 bases, with 9 bases sitting between them. CDR3 sequence: CASSFDSATGELFF. The sequenced CDR3 bases are TGCGCCAGCAGCTTTGACAGTGCCACCGGGGAG.

A remark on this clone: The read falls 3 residues short of the CDR3 end, and the missing part is taken from the germline J gene. The chain links TRBV5-1 to TRBJ2-5, with D possibly matching TRBD2 (6 bases). Germline assignment: CDR1 SGHRS and CDR2 YFSETQ. V was trimmed by 0 bases and J by 3 bases, leaving 18 bases between them. This CDR3 contains 17 residues. This CDR3 reads CASSLAGMGLTEETQYF. The CDR3 DNA, read in part, is TGCGCCAGCAGCTTGGCCGGGATGGGACTTACTGAAGAGACC.

A note on this clone: Read data end 3 residues before the CDR3 end; the end is taken from the germline J gene. The chain carries TRBV2 and TRBJ2-3, with no clear D. Trimming stripped 0 bases from V and 7 bases from J, with 14 bases between. Per the germline V gene, CDR1 is SNHLY and CDR2 is FYNNEI. The CDR3 extends over 15 amino acids. CDR3 bases read: TGTGCCAGCAGTGAAGCGCTTCCCGCGGCGTATACG. It specifies CASSEALPAAYT. The full CDR3 sequence reads CASSEALPAAYTQYF.

Details on this clone: The CDR3 is cut off 3 residues early in the read; its end comes from the germline J gene. This chain links TRBV5-1 with TRBJ2-7; the match to TRBD1 covers 10 bases. This CDR3 region has 15 residues. V shed 5 bases and J 2 bases; nucleotides not matched to a gene: 7. The germline V gene has CDR1 SGHRS and CDR2 YFSETQ. CDR3 protein: CASRGDRGKPYEQYF. The sequenced part of the CDR3 DNA is TGCGCCAGCAGGGGGGACAGGGGAAAACCCTACGAG.

With regard to this clone: The read is 3 residues too short to cover the CDR3 end, so that end is filled in from the germline J gene. J is TRBJ2-3 and V is TRBV7-3; 7 positions match TRBD1. The CDR3 loop spans 14 amino acids. Germline trimming cut 4 bases from V and 2 bases from J; bases unmatched to any gene: 3. From germline, CDR1 is SGHTA and CDR2 FQGTGA. This CDR3 is CASSSGTATDTQYF. The DNA read from the CDR3 is TGTGCCAGCAGCTCCGGGACAGCCACAGATACG. Full variable domain (remainder filled in from reference TRBV7-3 and TRBJ2-3): GAGVSQTPSNKVTEKGKYVELRCDPISGHTALYWYRQSLGQGPEFLIYFQGTGAADDSGLPNDRFFAVRPEGSVSTLKIQRTERGDSAVYLCASSSGTATDTQYFGPGTRLTVL.